The 16 T cell receptor beta chains reported below all come from one sample, sequenced in a study of breast tumors, draining lymph nodes, adjacent tissues. Samples came from axillary lymph nodes draining the breast cancer. MiXCR, applied by TCRdb to the multiplex PCR reads, yields one record per CDR3 protein. This sample has 200,000 or so distinct CDR3 sequences; approximately 30% occur once, and the top ten carry roughly 4%. Sample: axillary lymph node tissue. All receptors come from a female donor with breast cancer. Some clones in this sample may be carry-over from other donors' samples.

The chain employs TRBV13 and TRBJ1-2, with D possibly matching TRBD1 (6 bases). With 5 bases removed from V and 4 bases from J, the gap between germline ends came to 17 bases. The germline CDR1 and CDR2 sequences are PRHDT and FYEKMQ (reference sequence). This CDR3 has 15 amino acids. The CDR3 DNA is TGTGCCAGCAGCCCCGGGGCAGGGGATATCTATGGCTACACCTTC. This encodes CASSPGAGDIYGYTF.

This clonotype was seen a handful of times. This chain uses TRBV6-2 or TRBV6-3 with TRBJ2-1; D unclear. This CDR3 has 12 amino acids. V shed 5 bases and J shed 3 bases, with 5 bases lying between them. The germline gives CDR1 MNHEY, CDR2 SVGEGT. DNA of the CDR3: TGTGCCAGCAGTGTCCACTACAATGAGCAGTTCTTC. It is translated as CASSVHYNEQFF.

This clonotype was seen ten or more times. The chain couples TRBV6-5 to TRBJ2-7; the match to TRBD2 covers 13 bases. In germline, CDR1 is MNHEY, CDR2 SVGAGI. The CDR3 totals 17 residues. V shed 0 bases, J shed 0 bases, and the junction held 2 bases outside the gene matches. In DNA, the CDR3 is TGTGCCAGCAGTTACTCGGGACTAGCGGGGAACTCCTACGAGCAGTACTTC. It codes for CASSYSGLAGNSYEQYF.

This clonotype has more than one count but fewer than ten. The junction shows a germline mismatch at one end, possibly a read error. The V and J genes are TRBV10-3 and TRBJ2-3; perhaps TRBD2 as D (6 bases). Germline CDR1 reads ENHRY; CDR2 reads SYGVKD. This CDR3 contains 16 residues. CDR3 loop: CAISESLVTSTDTQCF. The CDR3 bases are TGTGCCATCAGTGAGTCGTTAGTTACTAGCACAGATACGCAGTGTTTT.

CDR3 residues: CASSAGTSGRMGYEQYF. The CDR3 DNA follows: TGTGCCAGCAGTGCCGGGACTAGCGGGAGAATGGGCTACGAGCAGTACTTC. This chain connects TRBV6-2 or TRBV6-3 to TRBJ2-7, with 14 bases fitting TRBD2. J lost 3 bases, V lost 5 bases, and 9 bases had no gene match. CDR1 and CDR2 (germline): MNHEY, SVGEGT. This CDR3 region has 17 residues.

This clonotype has a count of ten or more. The chain couples TRBV4-1 to TRBJ1-3; unclear D gene. V gave up 0 bases and J gave up 0 bases, with 3 bases separating them. Germline V CDR1 and CDR2: MGHRA, YSYEKL. This CDR3 region has 14 residues. Here the CDR3 DNA reads TGCGCCAGCAGCCAAGATCACTCTGGAAACACCATATATTTT. It encodes CASSQDHSGNTIYF.

The chain is built from TRBV25-1 and TRBJ1-2, with 8 bases aligning to TRBD1. CDR3 length: 10 amino acids. The V gene's germline CDR1 is MGHDK and CDR2 SYGVNS. In DNA form, the CDR3 reads TGTGTCAACAGGGGGATTGGCTACACCTTC. Protein sequence: CVNRGIGYTF.

This clonotype has at least ten counts. The rearrangement links TRBV30 to TRBJ2-5; 13 bases fit TRBD2. Germline-derived CDR1 and CDR2 are GTSNPN and SVGIG (reference sequence). With 0 bases clipped from V and 2 bases from J, the junction kept 3 bases outside the gene matches. The CDR3 has 16 amino acids. CDR3 residues: CAWSVGLAGRQETQYF. CDR3 bases: TGTGCCTGGAGTGTGGGACTAGCGGGGAGGCAAGAGACCCAGTACTTC.

This clonotype has a count of ten or more. J is TRBJ1-3 and V is TRBV2; no clear D gene. The CDR3 covers 14 residues. V lost 8 bases and J 0 bases, leaving 11 bases between the germline ends. The germline CDR1 and CDR2 sequences are SNHLY and FYNNEI. Here the CDR3 reads CASRMESSGNTIYF. DNA of the CDR3: TGTGCCAGCCGTATGGAGAGCTCTGGAAACACCATATATTTT. Based on the CDR3 plus reference TRBV2 and TRBJ1-3, the full variable domain is EPEVTQTPSHQVTQMGQEVILRCVPISNHLYFYWYRQILGQKVEFLVSFYNNEISEKSEIFDDQFSVERPDGSNFTLKIRSTKLEDSAMYFCASRMESSGNTIYFGEGSWLTVV.

The chain couples TRBV28 to TRBJ1-2, with D unclear. Germline V gene sequence: CDR1 MDHEN, CDR2 SYDVKM. The CDR3 spans 13 residues. Deletions cut 6 bases from V and 7 bases from J, with 15 bases between. The CDR3 region is CASRVLGLGGYTF. CDR3 nucleotides: TGTGCCAGCAGAGTTCTTGGGCTCGGTGGCTACACCTTC.

This chain uses TRBV20-1 with TRBJ1-1, with D uncertain. The CDR3 runs to 12 residues. V gave up 3 bases and J gave up 6 bases, with 11 bases separating them. Germline CDR1 reads DFQATT; CDR2 reads SNEGSKA (reference sequence). The CDR3 is CSASEGDSEAFF. For the CDR3, the DNA is TGCAGTGCTAGTGAAGGCGATTCTGAAGCTTTCTTT.

At least ten counts were recorded for this clonotype. Since a much larger clone is just one base distant, this may be a read error. The chain links TRBV5-5 to TRBJ2-7; TRBD1 is a possible D gene (5 bases). Germline-derived CDR1 and CDR2 are SGHKS and YYEKEE (reference sequence). The CDR3 consists of 14 residues. The V end was cut by 0 bases, the J end by 1 base, with 8 bases between. The CDR3 DNA follows: TGTGCCAGCAGCTTGGGCAGGGCATCCTACGAGCAGTACTTC. Translating it yields CASSLGRASYEQYF.

This clonotype has at least ten counts. The chain carries TRBV7-9 and TRBJ2-1; 12 bases agree with TRBD1. Per the germline V gene, CDR1 is SEHNR and CDR2 is FQNEAQ (reference sequence). There are 17 residues in the CDR3. V lost 5 bases, J lost 7 bases, and 12 bases stayed unmatched. CDR3 loop: CASSPTPGQGARNEQFF. For the CDR3, the DNA is TGTGCCAGCAGCCCCACCCCGGGACAGGGGGCCAGGAATGAGCAGTTCTTC.

This clonotype was observed a few times. A much larger clonotype is one base distant, so this may be a read error. V and J are TRBV2 and TRBJ1-2; D is unclear. The CDR3 extends over 12 amino acids. Germline values: CDR1 SNHLY, CDR2 FYNNEI. DNA of the CDR3: TGTGCCGGCAGTTATGTCTCTTATGGCTACACCTTC. Protein sequence: CAGSYVSYGYTF. Together with reference TRBV2 and TRBJ1-2, the CDR3 gives the full variable domain: EPEVTQTPSHQVTQMGQEVILRCVPISNHLYFYWYRQILGQKVEFLVSFYNNEISEKSEIFDDQFSVERPDGSNFTLKIRSTKLEDSAMYFCAGSYVSYGYTFGSGTRLTVV.

In its sample, this clonotype was seen many times. The J gene is TRBJ2-1, the V gene TRBV3-1; D ambiguous. With 0 bases removed from V and 11 bases from J, the gap between germline ends came to 11 bases. Germline CDR1 is LGHDT and CDR2 is YNNKEL (reference sequence). The CDR3 runs 13 residues. The CDR3 protein is CASSQDPGSQQFF. Here the CDR3 DNA reads TGTGCCAGCAGCCAAGACCCGGGTTCACAGCAGTTCTTC.

This chain uses TRBV3-1 with TRBJ1-5; D gene uncertain. CDR3 size: 13 residues. Trimming took off 0 bases at V and 9 bases at J, with 9 bases between the two ends. Germline CDR1 LGHDT, CDR2 YNNKEL (reference sequence). The DNA of the CDR3 is TGTGCCAGCAGCCAAGATTGGGAAAGGCCCCAGCATTTT. Translating it yields CASSQDWERPQHF.